The entry below gives a single T cell receptor beta chain sequence along with its context. The sample is drawn from a study of T cell changes during pregnancy in multiple sclerosis. V shed 9 bases, J shed 5 bases, and the junction held 6 bases outside the gene matches. Germline assignment: CDR1 SNHLY and CDR2 FYNNEI. The CDR3 runs 12 residues. Clones were read by immunoSEQ multiplex PCR, and TCRdb kept only the in-frame ones, dropping some. Counted here are 45,000 to 55,000 clones, around 90% occurring once; the ten biggest clones make up 1.3% to 1.5%. The source of this sequence is a female donor in good health, enrolled as a control in a pregnancy study. This specimen consisted of peripheral blood, obtained in the first trimester of pregnancy. This chain uses TRBV2 with TRBJ2-7, with 8 bases matching TRBD1. CDR3 in amino acids: CASRTGIHEQYF. The CDR3 nucleotides read TGTGCCAGTCGGACAGGGATCCACGAGCAGTACTTC.